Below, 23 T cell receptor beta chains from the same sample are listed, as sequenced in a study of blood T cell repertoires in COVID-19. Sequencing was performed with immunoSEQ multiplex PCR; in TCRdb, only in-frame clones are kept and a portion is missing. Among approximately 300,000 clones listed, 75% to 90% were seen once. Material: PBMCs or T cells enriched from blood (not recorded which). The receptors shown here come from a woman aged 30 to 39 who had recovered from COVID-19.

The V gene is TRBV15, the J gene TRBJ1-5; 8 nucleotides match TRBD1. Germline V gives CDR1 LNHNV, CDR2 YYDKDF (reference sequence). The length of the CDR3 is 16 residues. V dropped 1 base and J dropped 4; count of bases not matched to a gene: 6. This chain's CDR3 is CATSRAKGTGNQPQHF. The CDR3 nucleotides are TGTGCCACCAGCAGAGCAAAAGGGACAGGAAATCAGCCCCAGCATTTT.

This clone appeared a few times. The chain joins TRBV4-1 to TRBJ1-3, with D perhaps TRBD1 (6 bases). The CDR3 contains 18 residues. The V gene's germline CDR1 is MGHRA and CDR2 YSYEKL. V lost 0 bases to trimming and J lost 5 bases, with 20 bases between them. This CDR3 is CASSQDSTGSRRRNTIYF. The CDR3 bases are TGCGCCAGCAGCCAAGACTCGACAGGCTCTAGGAGGAGAAACACCATATATTTT.

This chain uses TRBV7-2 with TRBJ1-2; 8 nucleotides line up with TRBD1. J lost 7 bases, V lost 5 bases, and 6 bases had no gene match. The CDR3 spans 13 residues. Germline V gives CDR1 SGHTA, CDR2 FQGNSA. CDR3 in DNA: TGTGCCAGCAGCGAAGACAGGGGAGGTGGCTACACCTTC. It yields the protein CASSEDRGGGYTF.

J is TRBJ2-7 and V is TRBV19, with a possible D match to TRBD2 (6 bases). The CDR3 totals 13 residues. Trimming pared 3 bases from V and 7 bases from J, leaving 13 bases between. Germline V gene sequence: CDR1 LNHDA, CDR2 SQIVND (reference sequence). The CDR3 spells CASSISGTGEQYF. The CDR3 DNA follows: TGTGCCAGTAGTATTTCAGGGACTGGAGAGCAGTACTTC. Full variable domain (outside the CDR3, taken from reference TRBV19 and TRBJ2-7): DGGITQSPKYLFRKEGQNVTLSCEQNLNHDAMYWYRQDPGQGLRLIYYSQIVNDFQKGDIAEGYSVSREKKESFPLTVTSAQKNPTAFYLCASSISGTGEQYFGPGTRLTVT.

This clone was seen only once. The CDR3 reads CASSFPHYTDTQYF. Written as DNA, the CDR3 is TGTGCCAGCAGTTTTCCCCACTACACAGATACGCAGTATTTT. The V and J genes are TRBV28 and TRBJ2-3; D is unclear. This CDR3 has 14 amino acids. The V end was cut by 3 bases, the J end by 2 bases, with 9 bases between. In germline, CDR1 is MDHEN, CDR2 SYDVKM.

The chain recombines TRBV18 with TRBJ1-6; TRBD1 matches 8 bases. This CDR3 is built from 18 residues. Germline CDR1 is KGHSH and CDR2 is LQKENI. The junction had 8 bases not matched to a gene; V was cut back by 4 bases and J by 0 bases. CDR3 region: CASSHGQGIGSYNSPLHF. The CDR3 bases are TGTGCCAGCTCACACGGACAGGGAATAGGCTCCTATAATTCACCCCTCCACTTT.

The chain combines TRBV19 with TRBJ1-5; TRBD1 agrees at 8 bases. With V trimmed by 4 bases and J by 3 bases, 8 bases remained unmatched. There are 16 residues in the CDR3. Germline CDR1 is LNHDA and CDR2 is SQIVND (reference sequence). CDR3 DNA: TGTGCCAGTAGTACCTCCGACAGGGGCTACAATCAGCCCCAGCATTTT. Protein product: CASSTSDRGYNQPQHF.

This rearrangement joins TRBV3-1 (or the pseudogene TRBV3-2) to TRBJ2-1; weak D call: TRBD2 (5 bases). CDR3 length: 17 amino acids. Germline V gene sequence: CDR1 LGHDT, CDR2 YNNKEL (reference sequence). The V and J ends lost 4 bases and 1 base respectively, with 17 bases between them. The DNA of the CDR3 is TGTGCCAGCAGCCGAATACGGGCGGGTTTTTCCTACAATGAGCAGTTCTTC. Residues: CASSRIRAGFSYNEQFF.

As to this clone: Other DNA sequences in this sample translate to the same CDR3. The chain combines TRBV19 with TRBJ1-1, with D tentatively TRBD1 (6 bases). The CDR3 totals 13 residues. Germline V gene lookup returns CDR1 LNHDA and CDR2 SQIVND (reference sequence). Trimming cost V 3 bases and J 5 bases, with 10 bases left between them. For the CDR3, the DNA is TGTGCCAGTAGTATTAAGGGGGATACTGAAGCTTTCTTT. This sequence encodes CASSIKGDTEAFF.

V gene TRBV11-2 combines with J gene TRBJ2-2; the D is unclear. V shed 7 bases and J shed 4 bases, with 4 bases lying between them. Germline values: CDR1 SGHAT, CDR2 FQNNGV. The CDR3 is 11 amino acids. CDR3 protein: CASTRTGELFF. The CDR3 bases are TGTGCCAGCACTCGCACCGGGGAGCTGTTTTTT.

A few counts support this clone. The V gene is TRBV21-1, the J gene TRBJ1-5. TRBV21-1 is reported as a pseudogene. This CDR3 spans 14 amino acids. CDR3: CASRREGSNQPQHF. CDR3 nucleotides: TGTGCCAGTCGCCGGGAGGGAAGCAATCAGCCCCAGCATTTT.

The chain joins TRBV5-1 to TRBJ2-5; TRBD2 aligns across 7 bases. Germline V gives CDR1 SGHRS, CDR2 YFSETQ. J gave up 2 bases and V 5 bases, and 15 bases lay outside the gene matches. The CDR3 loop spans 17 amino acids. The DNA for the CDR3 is TGCGCCAGCAGTGGACTAGGCGCCAATAGGCCACAAGAGACCCAGTACTTC. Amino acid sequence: CASSGLGANRPQETQYF.

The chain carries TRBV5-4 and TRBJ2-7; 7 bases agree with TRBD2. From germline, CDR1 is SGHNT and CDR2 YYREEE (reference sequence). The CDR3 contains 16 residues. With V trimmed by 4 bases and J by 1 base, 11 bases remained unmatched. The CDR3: CASSPGGSGPSYEQYF. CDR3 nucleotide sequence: TGTGCCAGCAGCCCGGGAGGCTCGGGACCTTCCTACGAGCAGTACTTC.

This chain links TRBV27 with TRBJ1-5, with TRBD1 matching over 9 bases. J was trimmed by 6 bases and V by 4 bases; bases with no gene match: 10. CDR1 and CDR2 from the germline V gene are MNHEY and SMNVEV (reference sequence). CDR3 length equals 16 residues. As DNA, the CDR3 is TGTGCCAGCAGTTCAGATAGGACAGGGGTAACTCAGCCCCAGCATTTT. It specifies CASSSDRTGVTQPQHF.

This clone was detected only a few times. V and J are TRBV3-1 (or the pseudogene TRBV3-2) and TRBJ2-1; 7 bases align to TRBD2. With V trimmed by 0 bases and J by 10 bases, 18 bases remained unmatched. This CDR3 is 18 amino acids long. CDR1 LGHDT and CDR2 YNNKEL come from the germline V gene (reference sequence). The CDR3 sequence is CASSQEVGLARGAGEQFF. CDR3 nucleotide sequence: TGTGCCAGCAGCCAAGAGGTTGGGCTAGCGAGGGGAGCGGGGGAGCAGTTCTTC.

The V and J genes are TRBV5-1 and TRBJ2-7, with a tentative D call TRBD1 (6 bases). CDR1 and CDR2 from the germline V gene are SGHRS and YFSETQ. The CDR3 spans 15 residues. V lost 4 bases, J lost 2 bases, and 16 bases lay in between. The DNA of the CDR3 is TGCGCCAGCAGCCCAGCGAGGACAGTTACCTACGAGCAGTACTTC. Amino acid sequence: CASSPARTVTYEQYF.

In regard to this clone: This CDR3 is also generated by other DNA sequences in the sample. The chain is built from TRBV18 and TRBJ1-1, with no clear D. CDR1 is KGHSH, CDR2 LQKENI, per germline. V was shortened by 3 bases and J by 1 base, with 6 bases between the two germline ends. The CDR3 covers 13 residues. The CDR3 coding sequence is TGTGCCAGCTCACCGGGAGGGAACACTGAAGCTTTCTTT. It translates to CASSPGGNTEAFF.

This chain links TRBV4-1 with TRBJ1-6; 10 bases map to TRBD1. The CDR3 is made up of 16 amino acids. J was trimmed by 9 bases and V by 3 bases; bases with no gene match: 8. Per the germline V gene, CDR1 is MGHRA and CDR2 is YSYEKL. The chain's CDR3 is CASSHTRDRGSSPLHF. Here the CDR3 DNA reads TGCGCCAGCAGCCACACCCGGGACAGGGGCAGTTCACCCCTCCACTTT.

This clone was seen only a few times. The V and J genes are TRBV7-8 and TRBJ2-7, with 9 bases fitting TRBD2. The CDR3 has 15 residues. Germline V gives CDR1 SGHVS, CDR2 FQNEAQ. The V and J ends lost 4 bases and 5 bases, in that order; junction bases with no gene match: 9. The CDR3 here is CASSSMAGGQNEQYF. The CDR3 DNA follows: TGTGCCAGCAGCTCCATGGCGGGGGGGCAGAACGAGCAGTACTTC.

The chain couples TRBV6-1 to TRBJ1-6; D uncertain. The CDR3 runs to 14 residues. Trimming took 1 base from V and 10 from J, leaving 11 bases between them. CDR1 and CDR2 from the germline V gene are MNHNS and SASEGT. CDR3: CASSEVWSESPLHF. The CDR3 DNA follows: TGTGCCAGCAGTGAAGTTTGGTCCGAGTCACCCCTCCACTTT.

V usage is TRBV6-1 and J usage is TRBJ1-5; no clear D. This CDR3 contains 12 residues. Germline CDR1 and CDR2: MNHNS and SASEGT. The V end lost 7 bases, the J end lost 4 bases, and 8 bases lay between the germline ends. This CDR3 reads CASTRKNQPQHF. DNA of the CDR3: TGTGCCAGCACGAGAAAGAATCAGCCCCAGCATTTT.

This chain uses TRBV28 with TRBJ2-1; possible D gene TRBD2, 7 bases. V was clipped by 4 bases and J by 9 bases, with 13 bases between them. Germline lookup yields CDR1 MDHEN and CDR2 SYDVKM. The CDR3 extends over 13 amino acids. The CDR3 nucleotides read TGTGCCAGCAGTTCCAAGGGGGGGACTGAGCAGTTCTTC. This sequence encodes CASSSKGGTEQFF.

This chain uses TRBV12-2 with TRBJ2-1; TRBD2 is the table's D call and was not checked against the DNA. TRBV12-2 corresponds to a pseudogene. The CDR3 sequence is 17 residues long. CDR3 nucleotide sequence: TGTGCAAGTCGCTTAGCCTCAGCGGGGGAGGGATACAATGAGCAGTTCTTC. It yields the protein CASRLASAGEGYNEQFF.